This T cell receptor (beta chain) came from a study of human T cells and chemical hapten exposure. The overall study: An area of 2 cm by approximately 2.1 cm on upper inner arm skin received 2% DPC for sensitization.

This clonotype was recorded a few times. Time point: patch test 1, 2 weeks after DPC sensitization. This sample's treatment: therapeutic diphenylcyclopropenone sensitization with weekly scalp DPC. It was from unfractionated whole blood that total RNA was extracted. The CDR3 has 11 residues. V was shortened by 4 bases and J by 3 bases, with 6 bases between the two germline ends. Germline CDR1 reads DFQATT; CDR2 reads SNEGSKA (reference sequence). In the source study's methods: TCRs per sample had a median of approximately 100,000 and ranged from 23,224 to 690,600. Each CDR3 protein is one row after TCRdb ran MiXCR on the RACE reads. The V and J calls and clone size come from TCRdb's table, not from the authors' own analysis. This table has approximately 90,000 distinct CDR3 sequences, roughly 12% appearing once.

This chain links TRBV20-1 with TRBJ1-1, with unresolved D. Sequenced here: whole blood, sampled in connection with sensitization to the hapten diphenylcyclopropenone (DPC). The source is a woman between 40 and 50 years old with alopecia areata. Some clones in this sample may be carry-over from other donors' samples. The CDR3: CSATSYTEAFF. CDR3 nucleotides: TGCAGTGCTACGAGCTACACTGAAGCTTTCTTT.